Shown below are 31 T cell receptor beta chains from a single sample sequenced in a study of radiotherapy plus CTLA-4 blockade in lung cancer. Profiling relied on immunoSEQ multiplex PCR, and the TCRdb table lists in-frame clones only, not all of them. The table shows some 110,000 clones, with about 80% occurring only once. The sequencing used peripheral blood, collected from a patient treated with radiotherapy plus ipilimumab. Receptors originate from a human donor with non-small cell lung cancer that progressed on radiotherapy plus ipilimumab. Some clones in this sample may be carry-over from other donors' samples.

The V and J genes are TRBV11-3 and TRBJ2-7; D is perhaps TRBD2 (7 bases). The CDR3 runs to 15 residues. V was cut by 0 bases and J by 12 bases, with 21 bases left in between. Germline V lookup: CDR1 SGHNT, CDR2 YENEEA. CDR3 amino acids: CASSLDSPGLGGGYF. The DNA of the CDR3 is TGTGCCAGCAGCTTAGATTCCCCAGGACTAGGGGGGGGGTACTTC.

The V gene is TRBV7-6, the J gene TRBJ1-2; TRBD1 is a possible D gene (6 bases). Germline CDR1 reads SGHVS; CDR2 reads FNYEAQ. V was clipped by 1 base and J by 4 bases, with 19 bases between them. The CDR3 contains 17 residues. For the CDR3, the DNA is TGTGCCAGCAGCTTAGTAGGGATTGGGGGCCGCGGCTATGGCTACACCTTC. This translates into CASSLVGIGGRGYGYTF.

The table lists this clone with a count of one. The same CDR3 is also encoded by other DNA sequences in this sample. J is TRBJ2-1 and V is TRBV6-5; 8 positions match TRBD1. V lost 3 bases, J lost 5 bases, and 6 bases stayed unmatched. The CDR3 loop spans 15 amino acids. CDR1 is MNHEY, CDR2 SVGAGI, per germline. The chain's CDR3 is CASSYSGQGNNEQFF. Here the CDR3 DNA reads TGTGCCAGCAGTTATTCCGGACAGGGAAACAATGAGCAGTTCTTC.

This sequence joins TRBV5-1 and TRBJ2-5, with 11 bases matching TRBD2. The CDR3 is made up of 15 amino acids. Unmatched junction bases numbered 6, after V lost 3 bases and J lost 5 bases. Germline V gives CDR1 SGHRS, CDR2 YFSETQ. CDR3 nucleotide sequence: TGCGCCAGCAGCTGGGGGACTAGCGGCTGGGAGACCCAGTACTTC. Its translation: CASSWGTSGWETQYF.

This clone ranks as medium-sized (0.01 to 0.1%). The CDR3 protein is CASSQGLRTPLHF. The CDR3 nucleotides are TGCGCCAGCAGCCAAGGCCTGAGGACACCCCTCCACTTT. This sequence joins TRBV4-3 and TRBJ1-6; D ambiguous. Germline CDR1 LGHNA, CDR2 YSLEER. This CDR3 contains 13 residues. Trimming cost V 1 base and J 11 bases, with 9 bases left between them.

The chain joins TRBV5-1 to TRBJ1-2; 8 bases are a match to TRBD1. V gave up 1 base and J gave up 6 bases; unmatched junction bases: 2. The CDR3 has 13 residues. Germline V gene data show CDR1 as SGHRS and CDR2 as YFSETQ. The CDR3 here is CASSLQGADGYTF. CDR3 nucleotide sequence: TGCGCCAGCAGCTTGCAGGGGGCAGATGGCTACACCTTC. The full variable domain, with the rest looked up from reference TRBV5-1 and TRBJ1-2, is KAGVTQTPRYLIKTRGQQVTLSCSPISGHRSVSWYQQTPGQGLQFLFEYFSETQRNKGNFPGRFSGRQFSNSRSEMNVSTLELGDSALYLCASSLQGADGYTFGSGTRLTVV.

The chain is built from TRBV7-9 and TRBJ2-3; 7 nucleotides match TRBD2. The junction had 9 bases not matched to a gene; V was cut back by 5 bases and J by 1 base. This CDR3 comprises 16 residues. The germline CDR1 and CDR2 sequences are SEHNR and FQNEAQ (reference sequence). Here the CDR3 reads CASSGALGGGTDTQYF. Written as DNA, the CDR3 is TGTGCCAGCAGCGGTGCCCTGGGGGGGGGCACAGATACGCAGTATTTT.

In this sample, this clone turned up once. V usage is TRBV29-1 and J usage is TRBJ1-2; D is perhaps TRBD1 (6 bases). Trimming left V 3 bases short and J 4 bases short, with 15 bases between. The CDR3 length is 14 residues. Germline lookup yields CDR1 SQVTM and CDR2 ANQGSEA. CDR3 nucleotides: TGCAGCGTTGACGGGGGCAGGGGAGTCTATGGCTACACCTTC. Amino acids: CSVDGGRGVYGYTF.

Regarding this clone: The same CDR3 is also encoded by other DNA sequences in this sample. The CDR3 protein is CASSLTGPSSGNTIYF. The CDR3 DNA reads TGTGCCAGCAGCCTGACCGGGCCTAGCTCTGGAAACACCATATATTTT. The V gene is TRBV7-2, the J gene TRBJ1-3; D not resolved. There are 16 residues in the CDR3. In germline, CDR1 is SGHTA, CDR2 FQGNSA. V lost 5 bases and J 0 bases, leaving 14 bases between the germline ends.

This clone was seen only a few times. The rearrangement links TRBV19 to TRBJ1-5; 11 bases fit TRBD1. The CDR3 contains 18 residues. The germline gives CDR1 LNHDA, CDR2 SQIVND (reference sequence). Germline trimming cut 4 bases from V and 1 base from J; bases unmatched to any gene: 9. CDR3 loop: CASSTRTGGENSNQPQHF. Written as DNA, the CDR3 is TGTGCCAGTAGTACAAGGACAGGGGGCGAAAACAGCAATCAGCCCCAGCATTTT.

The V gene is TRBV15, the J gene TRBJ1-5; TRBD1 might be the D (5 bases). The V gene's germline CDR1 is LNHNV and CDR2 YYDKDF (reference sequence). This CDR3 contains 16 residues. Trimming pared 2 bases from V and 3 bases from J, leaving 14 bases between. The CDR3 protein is CATSRPAGNNNQPQHF. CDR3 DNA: TGTGCCACCAGCAGACCTGCAGGGAATAACAATCAGCCCCAGCATTTT. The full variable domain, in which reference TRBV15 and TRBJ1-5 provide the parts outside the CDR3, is DAMVIQNPRYQVTQFGKPVTLSCSQTLNHNVMYWYQQKSSQAPKLLFHYYDKDFNNEADTPDNFQSRRPNTSFCFLDIRSPGLGDTAMYLCATSRPAGNNNQPQHFGDGTRLSIL.

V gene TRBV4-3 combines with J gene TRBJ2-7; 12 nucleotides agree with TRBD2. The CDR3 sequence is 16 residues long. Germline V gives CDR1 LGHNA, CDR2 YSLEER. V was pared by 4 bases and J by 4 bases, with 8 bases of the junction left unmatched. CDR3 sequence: CASSRASGGARYEQYF. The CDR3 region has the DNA TGCGCCAGCAGCCGGGCTAGCGGGGGGGCCAGGTACGAGCAGTACTTC.

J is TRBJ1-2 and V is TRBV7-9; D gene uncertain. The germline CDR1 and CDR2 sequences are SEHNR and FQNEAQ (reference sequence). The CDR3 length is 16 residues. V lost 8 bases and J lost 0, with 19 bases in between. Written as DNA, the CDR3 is TGTGCCAGCGACCCGGGTTTACGGCTTGCTAACTATGGCTACACCTTC. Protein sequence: CASDPGLRLANYGYTF.

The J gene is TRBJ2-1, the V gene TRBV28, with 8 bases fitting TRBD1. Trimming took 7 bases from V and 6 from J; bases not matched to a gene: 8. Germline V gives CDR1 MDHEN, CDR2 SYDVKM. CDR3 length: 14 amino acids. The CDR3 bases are TGTGCCAGCACCTCAGGGGGCGTTGGCAATGAGCAGTTCTTC. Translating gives CASTSGGVGNEQFF.

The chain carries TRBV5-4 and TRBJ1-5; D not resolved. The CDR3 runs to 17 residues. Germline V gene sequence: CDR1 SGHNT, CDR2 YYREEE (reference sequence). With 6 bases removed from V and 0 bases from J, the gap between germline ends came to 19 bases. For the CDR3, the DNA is TGTGCCAGCACCCGCGGTGAGGGAGACAATAGCAATCAGCCCCAGCATTTT. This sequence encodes CASTRGEGDNSNQPQHF.

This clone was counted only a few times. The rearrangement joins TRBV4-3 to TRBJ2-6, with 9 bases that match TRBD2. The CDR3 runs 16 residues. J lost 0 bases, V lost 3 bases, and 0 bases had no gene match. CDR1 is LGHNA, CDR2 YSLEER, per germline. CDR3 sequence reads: CASSQRGGSGANVLTF. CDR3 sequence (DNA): TGCGCCAGCAGCCAGCGGGGGGGCTCTGGGGCCAACGTCCTGACTTTC.

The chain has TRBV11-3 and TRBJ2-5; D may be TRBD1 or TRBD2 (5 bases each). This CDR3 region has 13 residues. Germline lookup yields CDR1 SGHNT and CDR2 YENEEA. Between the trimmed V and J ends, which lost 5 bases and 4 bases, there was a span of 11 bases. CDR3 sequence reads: CASSGGAGETQYF. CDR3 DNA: TGTGCCAGCAGCGGGGGTGCTGGAGAGACCCAGTACTTC.

The CDR3 spells CASRTGKAYEQYF. CDR3 coding DNA: TGTGCCAGCCGGACAGGGAAGGCGTACGAGCAGTACTTC. The rearrangement uses TRBV28 and TRBJ2-7; 8 bases are shared with TRBD1. Looked up from germline, CDR1 is MDHEN and CDR2 is SYDVKM. V lost 8 bases, J lost 4 bases, and 7 bases stayed unmatched. The CDR3 is 13 amino acids.

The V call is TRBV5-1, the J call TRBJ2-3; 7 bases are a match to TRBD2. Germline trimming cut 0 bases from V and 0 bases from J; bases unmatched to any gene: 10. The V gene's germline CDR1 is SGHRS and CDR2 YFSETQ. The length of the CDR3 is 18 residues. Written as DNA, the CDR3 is TGCGCCAGCAGCTTGGACCCGGCTAGCGGACCTAGCACAGATACGCAGTATTTT. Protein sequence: CASSLDPASGPSTDTQYF. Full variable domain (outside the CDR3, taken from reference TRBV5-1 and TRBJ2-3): KAGVTQTPRYLIKTRGQQVTLSCSPISGHRSVSWYQQTPGQGLQFLFEYFSETQRNKGNFPGRFSGRQFSNSRSEMNVSTLELGDSALYLCASSLDPASGPSTDTQYFGPGTRLTVL.

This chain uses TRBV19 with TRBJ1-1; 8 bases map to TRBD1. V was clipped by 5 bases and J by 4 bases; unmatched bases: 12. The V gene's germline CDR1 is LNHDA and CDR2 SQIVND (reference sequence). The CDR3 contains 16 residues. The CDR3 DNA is TGTGCCAGTAGTCTGTCAACAGGGGGGTTGGTCACTGAAGCTTTCTTT. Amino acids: CASSLSTGGLVTEAFF.

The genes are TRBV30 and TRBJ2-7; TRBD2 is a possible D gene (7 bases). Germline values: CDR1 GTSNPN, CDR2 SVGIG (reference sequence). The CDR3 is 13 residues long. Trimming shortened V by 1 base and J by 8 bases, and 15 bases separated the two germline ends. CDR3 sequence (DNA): TGTGCCTGGAGTGAGTGGGAGGGGGGCCAGCAGTACTTC. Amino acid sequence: CAWSEWEGGQQYF.

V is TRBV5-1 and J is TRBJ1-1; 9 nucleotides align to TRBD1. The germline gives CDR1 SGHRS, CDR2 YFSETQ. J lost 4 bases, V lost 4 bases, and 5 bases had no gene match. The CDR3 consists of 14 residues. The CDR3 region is CASSGDRGSTEAFF. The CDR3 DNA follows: TGCGCCAGCAGCGGAGACAGGGGGAGCACTGAAGCTTTCTTT.

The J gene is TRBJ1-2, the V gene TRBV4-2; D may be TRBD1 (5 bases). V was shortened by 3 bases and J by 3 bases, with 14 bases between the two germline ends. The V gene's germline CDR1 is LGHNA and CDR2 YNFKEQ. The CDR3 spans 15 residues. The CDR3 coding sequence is TGTGCCAGCAGCCAGGAGGGACGCCGATACTATGGCTACACCTTC. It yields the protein CASSQEGRRYYGYTF.

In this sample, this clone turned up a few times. CDR3 in DNA: TGTGCCAGCAGTGACGATGGGGAGCTGTTTTTT. Its translation: CASSDDGELFF. The chain carries TRBV6-1 and TRBJ2-2; D remains ambiguous. Germline assignment: CDR1 MNHNS and CDR2 SASEGT. V dropped 3 bases and J dropped 8 bases, with 4 bases sitting between them. CDR3 length equals 11 residues.

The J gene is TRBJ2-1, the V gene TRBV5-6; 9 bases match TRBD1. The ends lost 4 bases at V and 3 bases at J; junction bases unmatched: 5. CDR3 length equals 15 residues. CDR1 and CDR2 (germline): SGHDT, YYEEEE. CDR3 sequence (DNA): TGTGCCAGCAGCACACCGGGACAGGGCTACAATGAGCAGTTCTTC. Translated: CASSTPGQGYNEQFF.

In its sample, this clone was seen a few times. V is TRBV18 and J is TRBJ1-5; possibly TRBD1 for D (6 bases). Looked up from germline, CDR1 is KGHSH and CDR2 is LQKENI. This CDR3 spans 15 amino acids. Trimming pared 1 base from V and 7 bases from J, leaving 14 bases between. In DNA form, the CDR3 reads TGTGCCAGCTCACCACTGGGGGCAGGGCAGCAGCCCCAGCATTTT. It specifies CASSPLGAGQQPQHF.

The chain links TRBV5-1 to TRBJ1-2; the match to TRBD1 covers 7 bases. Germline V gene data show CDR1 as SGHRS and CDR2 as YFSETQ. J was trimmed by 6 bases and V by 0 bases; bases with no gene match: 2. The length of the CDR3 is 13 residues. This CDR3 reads CASSLEGQDGYTF. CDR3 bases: TGCGCCAGCAGCTTGGAAGGACAGGATGGCTACACCTTC.

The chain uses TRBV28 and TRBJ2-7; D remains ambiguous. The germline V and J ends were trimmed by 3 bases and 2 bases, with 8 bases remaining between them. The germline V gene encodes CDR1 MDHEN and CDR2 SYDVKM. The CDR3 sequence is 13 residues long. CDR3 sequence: CASSLRTTYEQYF. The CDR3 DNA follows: TGTGCCAGCAGTTTGAGGACCACCTACGAGCAGTACTTC.

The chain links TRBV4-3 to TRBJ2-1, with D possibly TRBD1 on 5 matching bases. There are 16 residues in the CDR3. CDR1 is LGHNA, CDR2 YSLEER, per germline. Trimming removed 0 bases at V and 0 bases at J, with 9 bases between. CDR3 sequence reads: CASSQDHRSSYNEQFF. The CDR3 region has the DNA TGCGCCAGCAGCCAAGATCACAGGAGCTCCTACAATGAGCAGTTCTTC.

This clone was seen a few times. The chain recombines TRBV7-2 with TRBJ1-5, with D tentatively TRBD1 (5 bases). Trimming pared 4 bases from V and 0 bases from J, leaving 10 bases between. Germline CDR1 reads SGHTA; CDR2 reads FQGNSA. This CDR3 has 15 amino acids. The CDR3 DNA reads TGTGCCAGCAGCTGGGGCAGAGATAGCAATCAGCCCCAGCATTTT. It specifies CASSWGRDSNQPQHF.

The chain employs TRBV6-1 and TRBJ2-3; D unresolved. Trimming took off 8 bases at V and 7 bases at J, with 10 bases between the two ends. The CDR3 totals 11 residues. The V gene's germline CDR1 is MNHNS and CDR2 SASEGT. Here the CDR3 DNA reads TGTGCCAGCGGAGAGTACAATACGCAGTATTTT. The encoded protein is CASGEYNTQYF.